The 14 T cell receptor beta chains given below trace back to one sample, sequenced in a study of T-cell reconstitution after alpha-beta-depleted transplantation in children. Unique molecular identifiers were incorporated into the prepared TCRbeta library. From the PCR reads, TCRdb called clonotypes with MiXCR, one entry per CDR3 protein. The profile shows over 85,000 distinct CDR3 sequences, approximately 8% of them singletons. The sample here was PBMCs, taken before TCRalphabeta/CD19-depleted stem cell transplant. The origin of the receptors is a boy aged 2 to 10 with acute lymphoblastic leukemia, due to receive a stem cell transplant.

This clonotype was picked up a small number of times. The chain joins TRBV12-3 or TRBV12-4 to TRBJ1-2; a possible D gene is TRBD1 (6 bases). This CDR3 is built from 15 residues. V gave up 6 bases and J gave up 0 bases, with 14 bases separating them. The CDR3 coding sequence is TGTGCCAGCAGCCCTGACAGGCTACCTAACTATGGCTACACCTTC. Amino acid sequence: CASSPDRLPNYGYTF.

The J gene is TRBJ1-3, the V gene TRBV4-1; 10 bases fit TRBD1. V lost 4 bases to trimming and J lost 3 bases; unmatched junction nucleotides: 6. CDR3 length: 16 amino acids. Germline assignment: CDR1 MGHRA and CDR2 YSYEKL. The CDR3 reads CASSPEGQGLGNTIYF. The CDR3 DNA follows: TGCGCCAGCAGCCCAGAGGGACAGGGGCTTGGAAACACCATATATTTT.

This clonotype was recorded at least ten times. This chain connects TRBV7-8 to TRBJ2-5; D is uncertain. The length of the CDR3 is 14 residues. V dropped 2 bases and J dropped 5 bases, with 12 bases sitting between them. In germline, CDR1 is SGHVS, CDR2 FQNEAQ. CDR3 bases: TGTGCCAGCAGCTTAACGGACCCGGTCGAGACCCAGTACTTC. Its protein is CASSLTDPVETQYF.

This clonotype has ten or more counts. The chain couples TRBV5-5 to TRBJ2-2; D is ambiguous. Germline V gene data show CDR1 as SGHKS and CDR2 as YYEKEE (reference sequence). V lost 4 bases and J lost 4, with 11 bases in between. CDR3 size: 14 residues. The DNA for the CDR3 is TGTGCCAGCAGCCCGGCGGTGGTCACCGGGGAGCTGTTTTTT. Encoded protein: CASSPAVVTGELFF.

This clonotype was observed many times. This chain links TRBV20-1 with TRBJ2-1, with 9 nucleotides matching TRBD2. V lost 0 bases and J lost 6; bases outside the gene matches: 9. Germline V gene sequence: CDR1 DFQATT, CDR2 SNEGSKA (reference sequence). This CDR3 is built from 16 residues. CDR3 residues: CSARDVRSGGLNEQFF. DNA of the CDR3: TGCAGTGCTAGAGATGTGCGGAGCGGGGGGCTCAATGAGCAGTTCTTC.

This chain links TRBV2 with TRBJ2-1; 8 nucleotides match TRBD2. Germline loops: CDR1 SNHLY, CDR2 FYNNEI. The V segment lost 4 bases and the J segment 8 bases; nucleotides outside the gene matches: 7. The CDR3 has 14 amino acids. CDR3 in amino acids: CASSVGTSRHEQFF. The CDR3 DNA is TGTGCCAGCAGTGTAGGGACTAGTCGTCATGAGCAGTTCTTC.

The sample holds many counts of this clonotype. V gene TRBV20-1 combines with J gene TRBJ2-3; D is possibly TRBD2 (6 bases). The V gene lost 4 bases and the J gene lost 1 base, with 15 bases spanning the gap. CDR1 is DFQATT and CDR2 is SNEGSKA in the germline V gene (reference sequence). The CDR3 loop spans 15 amino acids. The CDR3 is CSATSGSRGTDTQYF. In DNA form, the CDR3 reads TGCAGTGCTACCAGCGGGTCGAGGGGCACAGATACGCAGTATTTT.

About this clonotype itself: This may be a read error: a much more frequent sequence differs by one nucleotide. The J gene is TRBJ1-5, the V gene TRBV7-9; TRBD1 is a possible D gene (5 bases). The CDR3 contains 16 residues. Germline V gives CDR1 SEHNR, CDR2 FQNEAQ (reference sequence). CDR3 bases: TGTGCCGGCAGCCGCGGTGCCGGAGGGGGCAATCAGCCCCAGCATTTT. This codes for CAGSRGAGGGNQPQHF.

This clonotype was detected only a few times. The V and J genes are TRBV12-3 or TRBV12-4 and TRBJ1-5, with TRBD1 identical over 8 bases. V lost 5 bases, J lost 2 bases, and 8 bases stayed unmatched. This CDR3 is 16 amino acids long. The CDR3 bases are TGTGCCAGCAGTCCCAACGGACAGGGACGCAATCAGCCCCAGCATTTT. Its protein product is CASSPNGQGRNQPQHF.

This clonotype appeared many times. The V and J genes are TRBV29-1 and TRBJ1-4, with D unresolved. Looked up from germline, CDR1 is SQVTM and CDR2 is ANQGSEA. V was clipped by 4 bases and J by 8 bases, with 20 bases between them. This CDR3 is 15 amino acids long. The CDR3 DNA follows: TGCAGCGTTGGGAGGATATCGGGTGGAAGGGAAAAACTGTTTTTT. Amino acid sequence: CSVGRISGGREKLFF. Full variable domain (missing parts from reference TRBV29-1 and TRBJ1-4): SAVISQKPSRDICQRGTSLTIQCQVDSQVTMMFWYRQQPGQSLTLIATANQGSEATYESGFVIDKFPISRPNLTFSTLTVSNMSPEDSSIYLCSVGRISGGREKLFFGSGTQLSVL.

The V call is TRBV6-1, the J call TRBJ1-6; D remains ambiguous. The CDR3 is made up of 16 amino acids. Per germline, CDR1 MNHNS and CDR2 SASEGT. V gave up 2 bases and J gave up 7 bases, with 15 bases separating them. The CDR3 DNA is TGTGCCAGCAGTGAAAATCGGCTCCGGTTGAATTCACCCCTCCACTTT. Its translation is CASSENRLRLNSPLHF.

This clonotype showed up many times. The V and J genes are TRBV20-1 and TRBJ2-1; 7 bases map to TRBD2. This CDR3 region has 12 residues. V gave up 6 bases and J gave up 5 bases; unmatched junction bases: 4. Germline loops: CDR1 DFQATT, CDR2 SNEGSKA (reference sequence). The CDR3 loop is CSAPGLNNEQFF. DNA of the CDR3: TGCAGTGCCCCGGGACTAAACAATGAGCAGTTCTTC.

This clonotype was observed a handful of times. The chain is built from TRBV7-2 and TRBJ2-1; 16 positions agree with TRBD2. Unmatched junction bases numbered 11, after V lost 5 bases and J lost 10 bases. This CDR3 is 17 amino acids long. CDR1 and CDR2 from the germline V gene are SGHTA and FQGNSA. The CDR3 sequence: CASSPRGGLAGGQEQFF. The CDR3 DNA is TGTGCCAGCAGCCCCCGCGGGGGACTAGCGGGGGGGCAGGAGCAGTTCTTC.

V and J are TRBV5-6 and TRBJ2-3; no definite D call. The V gene's germline CDR1 is SGHDT and CDR2 YYEEEE. V was trimmed by 4 bases and J by 1 base, leaving 10 bases between them. The CDR3 is made up of 14 amino acids. The CDR3 is CASSDSPGTDTQYF. The CDR3 DNA reads TGTGCCAGCAGCGATAGCCCGGGCACAGATACGCAGTATTTT.